This T cell receptor (beta chain) was profiled in a study of a mutant IDH1 vaccine in newly diagnosed glioma (dated by TCRdb to the early 2020s). About the study as a whole: Patients were given eight vaccinations, in weeks 1, 3, 5, 7, 11, 15, 19 and 23, which matched visits V03 through V10. Vaccination started 4-6 weeks after radiotherapy alone, or was given together with temozolomide cycles in the groups whose treatment included chemotherapy. Of the 30 to 35 treated patients, around 62% were male and 37.5% were female, and a mean age of roughly 37 years was recorded. Prior to enrollment, standard therapy consisting of radiotherapy alone, temozolomide alone, or radiochemotherapy with temozolomide had been administered to patients, with the combination being received by most patients. Six visits were used for peripheral blood collection: V03 (baseline), V05, V07, V10, V12 and V13. For exploratory analyses, 25 treated patients had longitudinal TCRB deep sequencing done wherever samples were available. The full study reports these points: Pseudoprogression seemed to be unrelated to changes in the top peripheral T cell clonotypes found by TCRB sequencing. Immune responses induced by the vaccine were seen in over 80% of patients across multiple MHC alleles. According to the authors, sample limitations meant that analyses of patient blood samples could not be reproduced. Selection of PBMC samples for TCRB deep sequencing was based on availability.

Libraries were prepared through the immunoSEQ multiplex PCR assay. Rearranged TCR beta chain sequences were amplified using the hsTCRB Kit according to the manufacturer's protocol. TCRB libraries were sequenced on an Illumina MiSeq. Per the source publication's procedure: Demultiplexing, trimming and gene mapping were performed with the kit vendor's proprietary platform. Sourced from immuneACCESS, this table was stored by TCRdb with only in-frame sequences that have V and J called. A share of the clones is absent; for the studies checked, an unresolved V gene accounts for under half, and the remainder has no known explanation. The DNA gave D and trimming, while V, J and clone size come from that table. This sample holds tens of thousands of clones; about four fifths were observed only once. Of the sample, about 9.4% is held by the ten largest clones. Turning to this clone: This receptor's antigen is unknown. No quality values exist for individual bases; no much larger clone is one base distant.

Sample time point, as interpreted from the label and publication: week 11, during vaccination. Each vaccine dose, consisting of 300 ug of a 20-mer mutant IDH1 peptide in Montanide, was administered subcutaneously with topical imiquimod. The donors had newly diagnosed IDH1-mutant astrocytomas of WHO grade 3 or 4 that showed loss of nuclear ATRX. The samples were drawn from NOA16, a multicentre, single-arm, open-label phase I trial in Germany that tested a mutant IDH1 peptide vaccine in humans for the first time. Genomic DNA for TCRB sequencing was extracted from EDTA blood using the DNeasy Blood and Tissue Kit. From cysteine to phenylalanine, the CDR3 is 15 amino acids long. The entry retains the CDR3 DNA only, 45 bases that are in frame from base 1. CDR1 SGHTA and CDR2 FQGNSA were looked up in the germline V gene. Trimming takes 5 bases from V and 5 bases from J, and the germline ends sit 18 bases apart.

Recombination connected TRBV7-2 to TRBJ1-1; 6 matching bases give a weak D call of TRBD1. Material: PBMCs, obtained from a glioma patient whose treatment included an IDH1 peptide vaccine. The receptor comes from a woman between 45 and 65 years old with glioma. CDR3 reads: CASSPVAGANTEAFF. The DNA sequence is TGTGCCAGCAGCCCGGTGGCAGGGGCGAATACTGAAGCTTTCTTT. Reference TRBV7-2 and TRBJ1-1 genes cover what lies past the CDR3, so the full variable domain is GAGVSQSPSNKVTEKGKDVELRCDPISGHTALYWYRQSLGQGLEFLIYFQGNSAPDKSGLPSDRFSAERTGGSVSTLTIQRTQQEDSAVYLCASSPVAGANTEAFFGQGTRLTVV.